One and the same sample provided the 19 T cell receptor beta chains below, sequenced in a study of post-analysis software for immune sequencing data (dated by TCRdb to between 2015 and 2016). General findings and caveats noted by the study authors: Significantly higher frequencies in patients than in controls were found for a handful of TRBV segments, including TRBV5-6, TRBV5-1 and TRBV20-1.

The library was made by PCR. TCRdb names Illumina HiSeq 2500 as the instrument used. To reduce PCR and sequencing biases, unique molecular identifiers were built into the TCR beta cDNA libraries. The public reads were reanalyzed by TCRdb: fastp trimming at Q25, MiXCR alignment, in-frame beta chains only. A single entry per CDR3 protein holds the most common genes and DNA from its merged rows. The sample table shows some 240,000 distinct CDR3 sequences, and about 38% are seen once. The leading ten clones occupy around 4.7% of the sample. For these receptors, no antigen is known. What was sequenced was blood. The source of these receptors is a girl aged 10 to 17 with multiple sclerosis.

This clonotype has at least ten counts. The gene calls are TRBV5-5 and TRBJ2-3, with 8 bases identical to TRBD1. V gave up 1 base and J gave up 5 bases; unmatched junction bases: 3. The CDR3 is made up of 14 amino acids. Germline CDR1 is SGHKS and CDR2 is YYEKEE (reference sequence). CDR3 sequence: CASSLQGARDTQYF. For the CDR3, the DNA is TGTGCCAGCAGCTTGCAGGGGGCGCGAGATACGCAGTATTTT.

The chain combines TRBV29-1 with TRBJ2-1; maybe TRBD1 (6 bases). The germline V gene encodes CDR1 SQVTM and CDR2 ANQGSEA. V was trimmed by 4 bases and J by 4 bases, leaving 11 bases between them. This CDR3 has 13 residues. CDR3 amino acids: CSVVRDKYNEQFF. The CDR3 DNA is TGCAGCGTTGTAAGGGACAAGTACAATGAGCAGTTCTTC.

Of note for this clonotype: Just one base apart from a much larger clone, this may be a read error. V is TRBV7-6 and J is TRBJ2-2; 9 positions agree with TRBD2. Germline V CDR1 and CDR2: SGHVS, FNYEAQ. CDR3 length equals 18 residues. The DNA for the CDR3 is TGTGCCAGCAGCCGATTCGGTTTGATTAGCGGGGGAACCGGGGAGCGGTTTTTT. Translated: CASSRFGLISGGTGERFF.

The V gene is TRBV4-3, the J gene TRBJ2-1, with D maybe TRBD2 (6 bases). CDR3 size: 13 residues. V lost 2 bases and J 12 bases, leaving 14 bases between the germline ends. CDR1 is LGHNA and CDR2 is YSLEER in the germline V gene. The CDR3 loop reads CASSQQRVGGQFF. CDR3 sequence (DNA): TGCGCCAGCAGCCAACAAAGGGTGGGAGGGCAGTTCTTC.

V usage is TRBV7-2 and J usage is TRBJ1-5; TRBD1 aligns across 7 bases. CDR3 length equals 14 residues. CDR1 is SGHTA and CDR2 is FQGNSA in the germline V gene. With V trimmed by 5 bases and J by 5 bases, 6 bases remained unmatched. The CDR3 region is CASSMTGLDQPQHF. The CDR3 region has the DNA TGTGCCAGCAGCATGACAGGGTTGGATCAGCCCCAGCATTTT.

Note on this clonotype: With a much larger clone just one base away, this may be a read error. J is TRBJ2-3 and V is TRBV12-3 or TRBV12-4; 10 bases align to TRBD1. The CDR3 contains 16 residues. In nucleotides, the CDR3 is TGTGCCGGCAGTTTGGAGGGACAGGGGCTTCTAAATACGCAGTATTTT. Protein product: CAGSLEGQGLLNTQYF.

The V call is TRBV7-9, the J call TRBJ2-1, with TRBD2 matching 13 bases. This CDR3 region has 18 residues. V lost 1 base, J lost 6 bases, and 9 bases stayed unmatched. Per the germline V gene, CDR1 is SEHNR and CDR2 is FQNEAQ (reference sequence). The CDR3 DNA is TGTGCCAGCAGCTTAGGGGGGACTAGCGGGGTCGGATTCAATGAGCAGTTCTTC. Amino acids: CASSLGGTSGVGFNEQFF.

Note on this clonotype: One base away lies a much larger clone, so this may be a sequencing read error. The chain carries TRBV4-1 and TRBJ2-1; TRBD2 might be the D (6 bases). CDR3 length: 13 amino acids. Germline CDR1 reads MGHRA; CDR2 reads YSYEKL. The CDR3, as DNA: TGCGCCAGCAGCCAAGACTGGGCTAGCGTTTCGTTGTTC. This translates into CASSQDWASVSLF.

In its sample, this clonotype was seen once. This chain links TRBV2 with TRBJ2-7; 7 bases align to TRBD1. The CDR3 has 15 amino acids. Germline V CDR1 and CDR2: SNHLY, FYNNEI. V lost 5 bases to trimming and J lost 0 bases; unmatched junction nucleotides: 7. The CDR3 DNA reads TGTGCCAGCAGTTTATTTACAGGGGTCTCCTACGAGCAGTACTTC. It encodes CASSLFTGVSYEQYF.

The chain couples TRBV7-2 to TRBJ2-7; weak D call: TRBD1 (5 bases). V was pared by 0 bases and J by 3 bases, with 12 bases between. The germline V gene encodes CDR1 SGHTA and CDR2 FQGNSA. The CDR3 length is 15 residues. The CDR3: CASSLADTGYYEQYF. The CDR3 DNA is TGTGCCAGCAGCTTAGCGGACACCGGGTACTACGAGCAGTACTTC. Full variable domain (missing parts from reference TRBV7-2 and TRBJ2-7): GAGVSQSPSNKVTEKGKDVELRCDPISGHTALYWYRQSLGQGLEFLIYFQGNSAPDKSGLPSDRFSAERTGGSVSTLTIQRTQQEDSAVYLCASSLADTGYYEQYFGPGTRLTVT.

This clonotype was observed many times. CDR3 sequence: CASSQQQLAKNIQYF. CDR3 DNA sequence: TGCGCCAGCAGCCAGCAGCAGCTAGCCAAAAACATTCAGTACTTC. The V and J genes are TRBV4-1 and TRBJ2-4; D unresolved. The CDR3 covers 15 residues. V was shortened by 3 bases and J by 0 bases, with 9 bases between the two germline ends. CDR1 is MGHRA, CDR2 YSYEKL, per germline.

V usage is TRBV20-1 and J usage is TRBJ1-5; no firm D call. The V gene lost 5 bases and the J gene lost 0 bases, with 32 bases spanning the gap. The CDR3 spans 21 residues. Germline lookup yields CDR1 DFQATT and CDR2 SNEGSKA (reference sequence). The CDR3 here is CSAPVTTAPGDRIYSNQPQHF. CDR3 DNA: TGCAGTGCTCCCGTAACCACCGCCCCGGGCGATAGAATCTATAGCAATCAGCCCCAGCATTTT.

This clonotype came up many times. The V call is TRBV5-1, the J call TRBJ2-7; D gene uncertain. The CDR3 is made up of 13 amino acids. Germline values: CDR1 SGHRS, CDR2 YFSETQ. V lost 5 bases and J 7 bases, leaving 16 bases between the germline ends. CDR3 bases: TGCGCCAGCAGACTTGACCCAATGAGGGAGCAGTACTTC. It is translated as CASRLDPMREQYF.

This chain uses TRBV14 with TRBJ2-7; the D is unclear. Trimming took 2 bases from V and 0 from J, leaving 8 bases between them. The CDR3 length is 14 residues. Per the germline V gene, CDR1 is SGHDN and CDR2 is FVKESK. The CDR3, as DNA: TGTGCCAGCAGCCAATTGGGCAGCTCCTACGAGCAGTACTTC. Its translation: CASSQLGSSYEQYF. The full variable domain, rest sourced from reference TRBV14 and TRBJ2-7, is EAGVTQFPSHSVIEKGQTVTLRCDPISGHDNLYWYRRVMGKEIKFLLHFVKESKQDESGMPNNRFLAERTGGTYSTLKVQPAELEDSGVYFCASSQLGSSYEQYFGPGTRLTVT.

The chain recombines TRBV27 with TRBJ2-3, with D perhaps matching TRBD2 (6 bases). Looked up from germline, CDR1 is MNHEY and CDR2 is SMNVEV (reference sequence). The CDR3 totals 15 residues. V gave up 1 base and J gave up 3 bases, with 11 bases separating them. CDR3 sequence reads: CASSLLRERTDTQYF. The CDR3 DNA is TGTGCCAGCAGTTTATTACGGGAGCGGACAGATACGCAGTATTTT.

A note on this clonotype: This clone may be a read error of a much larger clone one base away. The chain carries TRBV7-2 and TRBJ2-5; a possible D gene is TRBD2 (5 bases). Germline V gene sequence: CDR1 SGHTA, CDR2 FQGNSA. V was shortened by 4 bases and J by 9 bases, with 21 bases between the two germline ends. The CDR3 runs 15 residues. CDR3 coding DNA: TGTGCCAGCAGCTCGAGGGCGCATAGTCCGGAGGCCCAGTACTTC. As protein: CASSSRAHSPEAQYF.

The CDR3 DNA reads TGCAGTGCTAGAGACGGGACAGGCTCCTACAATGAGCAGTTCTTC. Its protein is CSARDGTGSYNEQFF. The V call is TRBV20-1, the J call TRBJ2-1, with 8 nucleotides matching TRBD1. The CDR3 is 15 amino acids. Germline V lookup: CDR1 DFQATT, CDR2 SNEGSKA (reference sequence). J was trimmed by 0 bases and V by 0 bases; bases with no gene match: 1.

At least ten counts were recorded for this clonotype. J is TRBJ2-1 and V is TRBV5-6, with D perhaps TRBD1 (5 bases). With 2 bases removed from V and 2 bases from J, the gap between germline ends came to 23 bases. There are 19 residues in the CDR3. The germline V gene has CDR1 SGHDT and CDR2 YYEEEE. The CDR3 coding sequence is TGTGCCAGCAGCTTTTATTCTTTGTGGGGCAGGGCCACCTACAATGAGCAGTTCTTC. This gives the protein CASSFYSLWGRATYNEQFF.

This clonotype was seen more than once but under ten times. The gene calls are TRBV27 and TRBJ1-1; no clear D. Germline lookup yields CDR1 MNHEY and CDR2 SMNVEV (reference sequence). Trimming took off 0 bases at V and 0 bases at J, with 8 bases between the two ends. The CDR3 length is 15 residues. This CDR3 reads CASSLSKVVNTEAFF. For the CDR3, the DNA is TGTGCCAGCAGTTTATCTAAGGTGGTGAACACTGAAGCTTTCTTT.